This T cell receptor (beta chain) is from a study of CD8+ T cells in alopecia areata. General study results and limits: Under tofacitinib, fewer expanded CD8+ clones appeared among the top 100 scalp clones.

As to treatment: oral pan-JAK inhibitor, 5-10 mg twice daily. Germline V gives CDR1 SQVTM, CDR2 ANQGSEA. The CDR3 length is 18 residues. With 6 bases clipped from V and 11 bases from J, the junction kept 21 bases outside the gene matches. Points on this clone: Its antigen remains unknown.

The authors extracted RNA and reverse transcribed it into cDNA as the sequencing template. Some clones are missing from TCRdb's copy, which holds only in-frame ones; the method was immunoSEQ multiplex PCR. Found here are about 140,000 clones, 86% of them singletons; the top ten hold approximately 13%. Sequenced here: CD8+ T cells sorted from blood, sampled at week 4, from a patient treated with tofacitinib. This clonotype was sampled from a human donor with alopecia areata. V is TRBV29-1 and J is TRBJ2-6; the match to TRBD1 covers 11 bases. The CDR3 reads CSVGGDRGATEPLYVLTF. The CDR3 bases are TGCAGCGTCGGAGGGGACAGGGGGGCAACAGAGCCCCTTTACGTCCTGACTTTC.